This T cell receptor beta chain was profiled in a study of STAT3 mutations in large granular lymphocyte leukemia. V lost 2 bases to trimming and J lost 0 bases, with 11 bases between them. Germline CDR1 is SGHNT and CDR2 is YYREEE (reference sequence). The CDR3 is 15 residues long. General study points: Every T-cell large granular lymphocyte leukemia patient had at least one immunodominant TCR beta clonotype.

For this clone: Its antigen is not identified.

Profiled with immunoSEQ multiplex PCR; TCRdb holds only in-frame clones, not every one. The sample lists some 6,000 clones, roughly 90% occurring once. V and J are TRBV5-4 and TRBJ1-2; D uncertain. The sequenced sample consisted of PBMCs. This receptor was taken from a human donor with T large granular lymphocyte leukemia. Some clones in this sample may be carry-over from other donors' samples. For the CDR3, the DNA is TGTGCCAGCAGCTTTCTTGGCAGAGCTAACTATGGCTACACCTTC. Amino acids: CASSFLGRANYGYTF.